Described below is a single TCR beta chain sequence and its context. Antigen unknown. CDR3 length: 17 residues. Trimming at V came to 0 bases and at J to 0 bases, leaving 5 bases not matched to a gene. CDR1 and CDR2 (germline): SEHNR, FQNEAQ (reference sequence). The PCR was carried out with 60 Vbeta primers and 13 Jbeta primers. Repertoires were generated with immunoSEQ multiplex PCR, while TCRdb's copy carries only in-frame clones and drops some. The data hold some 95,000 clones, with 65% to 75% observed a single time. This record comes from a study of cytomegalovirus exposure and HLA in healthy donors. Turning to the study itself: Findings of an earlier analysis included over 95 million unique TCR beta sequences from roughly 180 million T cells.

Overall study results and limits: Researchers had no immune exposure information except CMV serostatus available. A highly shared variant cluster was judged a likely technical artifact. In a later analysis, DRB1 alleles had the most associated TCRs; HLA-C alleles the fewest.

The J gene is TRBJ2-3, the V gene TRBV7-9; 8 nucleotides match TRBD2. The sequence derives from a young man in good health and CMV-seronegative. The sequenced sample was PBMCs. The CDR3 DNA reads TGTGCCAGCAGCTTAGCTCCGGCTAGCGGGAGCACAGATACGCAGTATTTT. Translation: CASSLAPASGSTDTQYF.